This is a list of T cell receptor beta chains from one sample in a study of CD8+ T cells in alopecia areata. This table comes from immunoSEQ multiplex PCR, and its TCRdb copy is limited to in-frame clones, with some not included. The table records 150,000 to 200,000 clones, roughly 50% of them present only once. The specimen was CD4+ T cells sorted from blood, collected at approximately week 60, from a patient treated with tofacitinib. The receptors derive from a human donor with alopecia areata. The CDR3 runs from the conserved cysteine through the conserved F or W. The D gene is left open where the match is weak. Clone size is given for some rows only: seen once, a few or many times, or a class if the clone is expanded.

j_gene | v_gene | abundance | d_gene | CDR3aa | CDR3nt
TRBJ2-7 | TRBV15 | - | - | CATSTVRGTAYEQYF | TGTGCCACCAGCACCGTTCGGGGGACCGCCTACGAGCAGTACTTC
TRBJ2-5 | TRBV5-1 | - | - | CASSAGGQETQYF | TGCGCCAGCAGCGCAGGGGGGCAAGAGACCCAGTACTTC
TRBJ1-2 | TRBV6-1 | - | - | CASSDAELGGYTF | TGTGCCAGCAGTGACGCCGAACTGGGGGGCTACACCTTC
TRBJ1-6 | TRBV2 | - | - | CASSVTDSPLHF | TGTGCCAGCAGTGTTACAGATTCACCCCTCCACTTT
TRBJ1-5 | TRBV6-7 | - | - | CASTHRGGQPQHF | TGTGCCAGCACCCACAGAGGGGGGCAGCCCCAGCATTTT
TRBJ2-1 | TRBV7-8 | - | TRBD2 | CASSLGVSGGYNEQFF | TGTGCCAGCAGCTTAGGGGTTAGCGGGGGGTACAATGAGCAGTTCTTC
TRBJ2-3 | TRBV23-1 | - | - | CASEWDQTRGSTDTQYF | TGCGCCAGCGAATGGGACCAAACCAGAGGTAGCACAGATACGCAGTATTTT
TRBJ2-1 | TRBV2 | - | - | CASRKDSHEQFF | TGTGCCAGCAGGAAGGACAGCCATGAGCAGTTCTTC
TRBJ2-7 | TRBV5-1 | few | TRBD1 | CASSLDQGATYEQYF | TGCGCCAGCAGCTTGGATCAGGGGGCGACATACGAGCAGTACTTC
TRBJ2-1 | TRBV14 | - | - | CASSLPGTLSYNEQFF | TGTGCCAGCAGCCTCCCGGGGACCCTCTCCTACAATGAGCAGTTCTTC
TRBJ2-7 | TRBV6-1 | - | TRBD1 | CASSAQGALGYEQYF | TGTGCCAGCAGCGCACAGGGGGCGCTGGGCTACGAGCAGTACTTC
TRBJ1-5 | TRBV11-2 | - | - | CASSLESGNQPQHF | TGTGCCAGCAGCTTAGAATCAGGGAATCAGCCCCAGCATTTT
TRBJ1-6 | TRBV7-3 | few | - | CASSLNPAGAVSPLHF | TGTGCCAGCAGCTTAAACCCCGCAGGGGCCGTTTCACCCCTCCACTTT
TRBJ2-3 | TRBV5-6 | - | - | CASSRPFTDTQYF | TGTGCCAGCAGCCGACCCTTCACAGATACGCAGTATTTT
TRBJ2-3 | TRBV7-6 | - | TRBD2 | CASSLAPRGSASGGDTDTQYF | TGTGCCAGCAGCTTAGCACCCCGTGGGTCGGCTAGCGGGGGGGACACAGATACGCAGTATTTT
TRBJ1-6 | TRBV27 | few | TRBD1 | CASSLRDRANSPLHF | TGTGCCAGCAGTTTACGGGACAGGGCCAATTCACCCCTCCACTTT
TRBJ2-7 | TRBV27 | - | - | CASQQAFPLSYEQYF | TGTGCCAGTCAACAGGCCTTCCCCCTCTCCTACGAGCAGTACTTC
TRBJ1-4 | TRBV29-1 | few | TRBD1 | CSARGRFNEKLFF | TGCAGCGCCAGGGGGCGATTTAATGAAAAACTGTTTTTT
TRBJ1-6 | TRBV15 | - | TRBD1 | CATSRDPNTGVNNSPLHF | TGTGCCACCAGCAGAGATCCCAATACAGGGGTCAATAATTCACCCCTCCACTTT
TRBJ2-7 | TRBV10-3 | - | TRBD1 | CAIRGTGSTYEQYF | TGTGCCATCAGAGGGACAGGGTCGACCTACGAGCAGTACTTC
TRBJ2-7 | TRBV30 | - | TRBD1 | CAWDRQGIYEQYF | TGTGCCTGGGACCGACAGGGTATCTACGAGCAGTACTTC
TRBJ2-2 | TRBV19 | - | - | CASSPRGPSFTGELFF | TGTGCCAGTAGTCCCCGGGGACCCTCCTTCACCGGGGAGCTGTTTTTT
TRBJ2-7 | TRBV2 | few | TRBD1 | CASRQQGWVQYF | TGTGCCAGCAGACAACAGGGGTGGGTCCAGTACTTC
TRBJ2-7 | TRBV12-5 | - | TRBD1 | CASGLGNGGTGDEQYF | TGTGCTAGTGGTTTGGGGAACGGTGGGACAGGGGACGAGCAGTACTTC
TRBJ1-6 | TRBV7-9 | - | - | CASSLPGSPLHF | TGTGCCAGCAGCTTACCAGGTTCACCCCTCCACTTT
TRBJ1-4 | TRBV2 | few | - | CASTRETNEKLFF | TGTGCCAGCACGCGAGAAACTAATGAAAAACTGTTTTTT
TRBJ1-4 | TRBV5-6 | - | - | CASSSVDFVYEKLFF | TGTGCCAGCAGCTCCGTTGATTTTGTGTATGAAAAACTGTTTTTT
TRBJ2-7 | TRBV29-1 | - | - | CSVGQTYEQYF | TGCAGCGTAGGACAGACCTACGAGCAGTACTTC
TRBJ1-2 | TRBV1 | - | - | CTSSQDRDRECGYTF | TGCACCAGCAGCCAAGATAGGGACAGGGAATGTGGCTACACCTTC
TRBJ2-7 | TRBV29-1 | - | TRBD1 | CSGGQSYEQYF | TGCAGCGGGGGACAGAGCTACGAGCAGTACTTC
TRBJ2-7 | TRBV6-1 | few | TRBD1 | CASSRTTGVYEQYF | TGTGCCAGCAGTAGAACGACAGGGGTCTACGAGCAGTACTTC
TRBJ2-7 | TRBV9 | - | TRBD2 | CASAPLAVPGEQYF | TGTGCCAGCGCCCCACTAGCGGTCCCGGGGGAGCAGTACTTC
TRBJ2-3 | TRBV6-5 | - | TRBD2 | CASSYAGGPTDTQYF | TGTGCCAGCAGTTACGCGGGGGGGCCCACAGATACGCAGTATTTT
TRBJ2-1 | TRBV19 | - | - | CASSIVRDSSLNEQFF | TGTGCCAGTAGTATAGTTAGGGACTCCTCTCTTAATGAGCAGTTCTTC
TRBJ2-1 | TRBV19 | few | TRBD1 | CASRQTGGNEQFF | TGTGCCAGTAGACAGACAGGGGGCAATGAGCAGTTCTTC
TRBJ2-2 | TRBV5-1 | once | TRBD1 | CASSGTQGAVNTGELFF | TGCGCCAGCAGCGGAACACAGGGGGCAGTGAACACCGGGGAGCTGTTTTTT
TRBJ1-6 | TRBV18 | - | - | CASSPPYPNSPLHF | TGTGCCAGCTCACCACCCTATCCCAATTCACCCCTCCACTTT
TRBJ1-6 | TRBV30 | few | - | CAWERGGGSPLHF | TGTGCCTGGGAGCGCGGGGGCGGTTCACCCCTCCACTTT
TRBJ2-5 | TRBV29-1 | few | TRBD1 | CSVAGTGGETQYF | TGCAGCGTTGCCGGGACAGGGGGAGAGACCCAGTACTTC
TRBJ2-1 | TRBV4-1 | - | TRBD2 | CASSQGSGGVFSEQFF | TGTGCCAGCAGCCAAGGAAGCGGGGGGGTATTCAGTGAGCAGTTCTTC
TRBJ1-1 | TRBV29-1 | - | - | CSFRPTVNTEAFF | TGCAGCTTTAGACCGACGGTGAACACTGAAGCTTTCTTT
TRBJ2-5 | TRBV25-1 | - | TRBD1 | CASSDRQGKGQETQYF | TGTGCCAGCAGTGACCGACAGGGGAAGGGGCAAGAGACCCAGTACTTC
TRBJ1-4 | TRBV12-5 | - | - | CASGSWTDPTNEKLFF | TGTGCTAGTGGTTCCTGGACAGATCCAACTAATGAAAAACTGTTTTTT
TRBJ1-1 | TRBV15 | - | - | CATSRELTNTEAFF | TGTGCCACCAGCAGAGAGTTGACGAACACTGAAGCTTTCTTT
TRBJ1-6 | TRBV30 | - | - | CAWSVRELDNSPLHF | TGTGCCTGGAGTGTACGCGAGCTTGATAATTCACCCCTCCACTTT